This T cell receptor beta chain was profiled in a study of shared T cell receptors in the human thymus (dated by TCRdb to the early 2020s). Broadly, across the study: The study examined how self-reactive, shared T-cell receptor alpha chains are generated in the human thymus.

The library relied on the immunoSEQ multiplex PCR assay. In TCRdb, the immuneACCESS table is reduced to in-frame sequences with V and J assigned. These tables do not hold every clone; where another copy was compared, an unresolved V gene accounts for under half, and the others remain unexplained. The sample table records hundreds of thousands of clones; approximately 78% of these occur just once. The ten top clones hold more than 0.01% of the sample. Comments on this clone: Its antigen is currently not known. One base away there is no much larger clone; base qualities are not given.

CDR1 and CDR2 (MNHNS, SASEGT) derive from the germline V gene. Deletion took 6 bases off V and 2 bases off J, with a span of 15 bases between the germline ends. The CDR3 spans 15 residues, from the cysteine through the phenylalanine. Of all the DNA, just the CDR3 is kept, 45 bases in frame from base 1. The same sample was also used in a study of human thymus T cells. The second paper further reports: The donors were immunologically healthy infants in Finland who had open corrective cardiac surgery for congenital heart defects. Thymus tissue was collected as surgical resects that were removed during corrective cardiac surgery. Both the thymic and the peripheral blood repertoires appeared to show biased V and J gene segment usage. According to the related research, thymic TCR repertoires were highly overlapping among unrelated individuals. TCR alpha and beta repertoires from about 8 infant thymus samples and a few related peripheral blood samples were characterized in the study. The cohort included about six male and a couple of female infants, with donor ages spanning 7 to 244 days. Thymocytes were released mechanically from tissue and stored at -70 °C as pellets of roughly 9.5-31 million cells. Genomic DNA was extracted from frozen cell pellets with a QIAsymphony instrument. TCRB and TCRAD loci were amplified from a standardized quantity of quality-controlled genomic DNA using the immunoSEQ multiplex PCR assay. Amplicons spanned the V(D)J region at a length sufficient to cover the CDR3 and identify V and J genes. The commercial immunoSEQ service was used to sequence amplicons on an Illumina platform. Corrections for primer bias and sequencing errors followed previously described methods, while TCRAD and TCRB definitions were based on the IMGT database. immunoSEQ Analyzer 3.0 and VDJTools were used for repertoire analysis, which covered basic statistics, V/J segment usage, diversity estimates, rarefaction and pairwise overlap. Chao1, ChaoE, Efron-Thisted, Shannon and inverse Simpson indices were used to estimate diversity, which was also estimated on datasets down-sampled to the smallest sample. For repertoire overlap, CDR3 nucleotide sequence, V gene and J gene had to match strictly, and clustering was done by Jaccard-based multidimensional scaling. On average, thymus samples gave around 810,000 unique TCRB clonotypes, whereas blood samples gave approximately 84,000.

The source is a boy under two years old with a congenital heart defect. Donor details come from another sample of the same person, matched by shared clones. Sample: thymocytes. The chain couples TRBV6-1 to TRBJ2-3; TRBD2 is a possible D gene, resting on 6 matching bases. The CDR3 here reads CASRRVAESTDTQYF. Here is the DNA: TGTGCCAGCAGGCGAGTAGCGGAGTCCACAGATACGCAGTATTTT.